Here is one T cell receptor beta chain with its context. This specimen comes from a study of shared clonotypes between healthy human individuals. TCRdb's copy holds only in-frame clones and misses some; the assay was immunoSEQ multiplex PCR. The sample lists 2 million to 3 million clones, approximately 92% seen once, with roughly 0.14% in the top ten. Source material: naive CD4+ T cells sorted from blood. Described subset: CD45RA+ positively selected. The clonotype comes from a young man in good health.

The CDR3 protein is CASSINSVSYNEQFF. CDR3 in DNA: TGTGCCAGTAGTATCAACAGTGTGTCCTACAATGAGCAGTTCTTC. The chain carries TRBV19 and TRBJ2-1; D is unclear. This CDR3 contains 15 residues. Trimming left V 3 bases short and J 1 base short, with 10 bases between. Germline-derived CDR1 and CDR2 are LNHDA and SQIVND (reference sequence).